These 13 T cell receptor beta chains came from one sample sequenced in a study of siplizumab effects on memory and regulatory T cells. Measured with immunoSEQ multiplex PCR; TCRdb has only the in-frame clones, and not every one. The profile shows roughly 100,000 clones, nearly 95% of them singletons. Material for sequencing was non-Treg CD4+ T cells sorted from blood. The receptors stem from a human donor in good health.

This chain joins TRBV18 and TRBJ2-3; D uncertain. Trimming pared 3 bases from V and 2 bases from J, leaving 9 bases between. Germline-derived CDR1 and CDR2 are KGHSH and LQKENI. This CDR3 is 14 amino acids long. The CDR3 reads CASSPLRSTDTQYF. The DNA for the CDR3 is TGTGCCAGCTCACCTTTACGGTCCACAGATACGCAGTATTTT.

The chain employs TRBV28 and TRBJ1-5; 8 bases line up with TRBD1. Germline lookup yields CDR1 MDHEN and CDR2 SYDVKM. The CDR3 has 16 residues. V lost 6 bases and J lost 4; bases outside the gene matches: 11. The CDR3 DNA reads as TGTGCCAGCAGCTATTCGTGGGGGGACAGGAATCAGCCCCAGCATTTT. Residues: CASSYSWGDRNQPQHF.

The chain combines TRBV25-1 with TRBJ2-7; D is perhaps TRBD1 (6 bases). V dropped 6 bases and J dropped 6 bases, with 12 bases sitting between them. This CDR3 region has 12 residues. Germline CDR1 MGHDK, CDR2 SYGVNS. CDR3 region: CASSGTLGEQYF. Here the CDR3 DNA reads TGTGCCAGCAGCGGGACACTGGGCGAGCAGTACTTC.

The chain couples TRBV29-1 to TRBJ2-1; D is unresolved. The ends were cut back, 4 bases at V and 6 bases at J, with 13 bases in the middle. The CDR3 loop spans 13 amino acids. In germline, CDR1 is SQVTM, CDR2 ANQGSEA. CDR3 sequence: CSVGADDRNEQFF. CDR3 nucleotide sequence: TGCAGCGTTGGGGCCGACGATCGCAATGAGCAGTTCTTC.

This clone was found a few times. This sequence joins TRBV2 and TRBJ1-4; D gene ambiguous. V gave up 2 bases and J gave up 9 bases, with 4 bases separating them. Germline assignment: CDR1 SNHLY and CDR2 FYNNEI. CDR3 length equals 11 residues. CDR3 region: CASSEIQKLFF. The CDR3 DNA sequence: TGTGCCAGCAGTGAAATTCAAAAACTGTTTTTT.

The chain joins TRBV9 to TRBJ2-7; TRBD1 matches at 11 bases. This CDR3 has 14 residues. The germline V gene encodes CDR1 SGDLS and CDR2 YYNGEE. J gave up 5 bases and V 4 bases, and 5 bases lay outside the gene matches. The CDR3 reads CASSPRTGGDEQYF. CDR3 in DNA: TGTGCCAGCAGCCCTCGGACAGGGGGCGACGAGCAGTACTTC.

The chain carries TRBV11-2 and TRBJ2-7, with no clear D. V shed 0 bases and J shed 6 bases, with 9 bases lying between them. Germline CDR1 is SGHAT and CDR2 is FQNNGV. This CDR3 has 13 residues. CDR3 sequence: CASSLDKVSEQYF. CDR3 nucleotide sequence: TGTGCCAGCAGCTTAGATAAGGTTTCCGAGCAGTACTTC.

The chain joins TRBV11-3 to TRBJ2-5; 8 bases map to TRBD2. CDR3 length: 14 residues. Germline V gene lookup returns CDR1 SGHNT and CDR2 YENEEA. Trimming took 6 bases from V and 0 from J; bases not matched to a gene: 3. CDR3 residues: CASRRTSYQETQYF. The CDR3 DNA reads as TGTGCCAGCAGACGGACTAGCTACCAAGAGACCCAGTACTTC.

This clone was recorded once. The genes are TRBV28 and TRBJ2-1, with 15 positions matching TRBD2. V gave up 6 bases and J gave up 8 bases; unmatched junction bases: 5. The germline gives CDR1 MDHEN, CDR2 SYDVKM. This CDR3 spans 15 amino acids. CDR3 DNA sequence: TGTGCCAGCAGCCGGACTAGCGGGAGGGCCGATGAGCAGTTCTTC. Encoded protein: CASSRTSGRADEQFF.

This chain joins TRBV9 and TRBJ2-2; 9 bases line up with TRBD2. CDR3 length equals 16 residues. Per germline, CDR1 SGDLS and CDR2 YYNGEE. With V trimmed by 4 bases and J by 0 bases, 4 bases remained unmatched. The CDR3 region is CASSNRLAANTGELFF. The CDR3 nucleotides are TGTGCCAGCAGCAACAGACTAGCGGCGAACACCGGGGAGCTGTTTTTT. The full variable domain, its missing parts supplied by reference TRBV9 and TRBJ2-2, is DSGVTQTPKHLITATGQRVTLRCSPRSGDLSVYWYQQSLDQGLQFLIQYYNGEERAKGNILERFSAQQFPDLHSELNLSSLELGDSALYFCASSNRLAANTGELFFGEGSRLTVL.

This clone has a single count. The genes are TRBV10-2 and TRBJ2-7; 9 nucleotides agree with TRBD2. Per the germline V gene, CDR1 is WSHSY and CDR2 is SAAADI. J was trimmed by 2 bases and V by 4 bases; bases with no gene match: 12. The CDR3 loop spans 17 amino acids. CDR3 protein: CASSGDSGRRMPYEQYF. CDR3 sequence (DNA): TGCGCCAGCAGTGGGGATAGCGGGAGACGTATGCCCTACGAGCAGTACTTC.

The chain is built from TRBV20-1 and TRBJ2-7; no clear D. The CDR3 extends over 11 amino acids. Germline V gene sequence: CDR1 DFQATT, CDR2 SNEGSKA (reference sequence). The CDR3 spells CSVTTRGEQYF. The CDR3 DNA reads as TGCAGCGTTACGACACGCGGAGAGCAGTACTTC.

The CDR3 DNA sequence: TGTGCCAGCAGCTTGGGGACAGTCCAAGAGACCCAGTACTTC. Its translation: CASSLGTVQETQYF. The chain is built from TRBV5-4 and TRBJ2-5; D is possibly TRBD1 (6 bases). The ends were cut back, 0 bases at V and 1 base at J, with 7 bases in the middle. CDR3 length equals 14 residues. The germline gives CDR1 SGHNT, CDR2 YYREEE (reference sequence).